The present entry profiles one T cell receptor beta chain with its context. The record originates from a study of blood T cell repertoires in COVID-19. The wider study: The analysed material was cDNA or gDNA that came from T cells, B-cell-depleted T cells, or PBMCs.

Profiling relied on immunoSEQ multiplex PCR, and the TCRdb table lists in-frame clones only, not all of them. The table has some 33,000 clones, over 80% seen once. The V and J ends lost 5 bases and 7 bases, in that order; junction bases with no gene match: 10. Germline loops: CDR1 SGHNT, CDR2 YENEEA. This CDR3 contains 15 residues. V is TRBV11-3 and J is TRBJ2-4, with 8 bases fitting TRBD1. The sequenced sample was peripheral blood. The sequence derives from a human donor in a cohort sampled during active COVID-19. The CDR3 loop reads CASSPQGAPGNIQYF. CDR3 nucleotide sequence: TGTGCCAGCAGCCCTCAGGGGGCCCCGGGGAACATTCAGTACTTC.